These 22 T cell receptor beta chains were sequenced from one sample in a study of shared clonotypes between healthy human individuals. TCRdb keeps only in-frame clones here, not all; method: immunoSEQ multiplex PCR. This sample has around 1,000,000 clones, with roughly 77% found just once. Sequencing was carried out using memory CD4+ T cells from PBMCs. Subset meaning: CD45RA-negative fraction. These receptors were obtained from a man younger than 35 in good health. Some clones in this sample may be carry-over from other donors' samples.

V is TRBV5-1 and J is TRBJ1-1; TRBD1 might be the D (5 bases). Trimming took 1 base from V and 1 from J, leaving 11 bases between them. Germline V gives CDR1 SGHRS, CDR2 YFSETQ. CDR3 length equals 15 residues. Here the CDR3 DNA reads TGCGCCAGCAGCTTGTACGGCAGGGAGAACACTGAAGCTTTCTTT. Residues: CASSLYGRENTEAFF.

As for this clone: A far larger clone is a single base away, which makes a read error likely. This rearrangement joins TRBV7-9 to TRBJ1-4; TRBD1 matches at 8 bases. The CDR3 spans 15 residues. CDR1 SEHNR and CDR2 FQNEAQ come from the germline V gene (reference sequence). This CDR3 is CTSSLGQGDEEKLFF. The CDR3 DNA reads as TGTACCAGCAGCTTAGGACAGGGCGACGAGGAAAAACTGTTTTTT.

This clone was found a few times. The chain is built from TRBV7-2 and TRBJ1-1; D unclear. CDR3 length: 13 amino acids. The germline V gene has CDR1 SGHTA and CDR2 FQGNSA. Trimming stripped 1 base from V and 10 bases from J, with 13 bases between. The CDR3 nucleotides read TGTGCCAGCAGCTTAGGTGGCTTGATGAGAGCTTTCTTT. It codes for CASSLGGLMRAFF.

The J gene is TRBJ2-7, the V gene TRBV7-8; no firm D call. In germline, CDR1 is SGHVS, CDR2 FQNEAQ. Trimming stripped 1 base from V and 4 bases from J, with 5 bases between. The CDR3 sequence is 12 residues long. CDR3 nucleotide sequence: TGTGCCAGCAGCTTAGTCCTGTACGAGCAGTACTTC. Protein product: CASSLVLYEQYF. Combining the CDR3 with reference TRBV7-8 and TRBJ2-7 gives the whole variable domain GAGVSQSPRYKVAKRGQDVALRCDPISGHVSLFWYQQALGQGPEFLTYFQNEAQLDKSGLPSDRFFAERPEGSVSTLKIQRTQQEDSAVYLCASSLVLYEQYFGPGTRLTVT.

The V gene is TRBV2, the J gene TRBJ1-4; D is perhaps TRBD1 (5 bases). Germline V gene sequence: CDR1 SNHLY, CDR2 FYNNEI. This CDR3 comprises 15 residues. V lost 6 bases and J 8 bases, leaving 19 bases between the germline ends. CDR3: CASSQAGTPREKLFF. In DNA, the CDR3 is TGTGCCAGCAGCCAAGCCGGGACCCCACGAGAAAAACTGTTTTTT.

The V call is TRBV18, the J call TRBJ2-2, with a possible D match to TRBD1 (5 bases). V lost 6 bases and J lost 1, with 12 bases in between. Germline values: CDR1 KGHSH, CDR2 LQKENI. The CDR3 is 15 amino acids. The CDR3 is CASSDLTGNTGELFF. CDR3 bases: TGTGCCAGCTCGGACCTTACAGGGAACACCGGGGAGCTGTTTTTT.

The V call is TRBV6-1, the J call TRBJ1-2; TRBD1 might be the D (5 bases). Germline lookup yields CDR1 MNHNS and CDR2 SASEGT. This CDR3 contains 16 residues. V shed 0 bases and J shed 4 bases, with 15 bases lying between them. The CDR3 coding sequence is TGTGCCAGCAGTGAAGCATGGGGCAGCATCATCTATGGCTACACCTTC. It yields the protein CASSEAWGSIIYGYTF.

The V gene is TRBV27, the J gene TRBJ1-1, with a weak D call TRBD1 (5 bases). Germline-derived CDR1 and CDR2 are MNHEY and SMNVEV (reference sequence). The CDR3 consists of 15 residues. The V and J ends lost 6 bases and 2 bases respectively, with 16 bases between them. The CDR3 region has the DNA TGTGCCAGCAGCCAACCGGGACTCTCCAACACTGAAGCTTTCTTT. As protein: CASSQPGLSNTEAFF.

About this clone: This likely stems from a read error, as it lies one base from a far larger clone. The chain uses TRBV30 and TRBJ1-1; a weak D match, TRBD1 (6 bases). Germline CDR1 is GTSNPN and CDR2 is SVGIG (reference sequence). The V end lost 6 bases, the J end lost 5 bases, and 10 bases lay between the germline ends. The CDR3 is 11 residues long. CDR3 protein: CACRDMTEAFF. The CDR3 coding sequence is TGTGCCTGTAGGGACATGACTGAAGCTTTCTTT.

The chain recombines TRBV19 with TRBJ2-6; TRBD2 matches at 7 bases. Trimming removed 7 bases from V and 7 bases from J; junction bases left unmatched: 7. The germline V gene has CDR1 LNHDA and CDR2 SQIVND (reference sequence). This CDR3 is 14 amino acids long. CDR3 loop: CASKRDIFANVLTF. The DNA for the CDR3 is TGTGCCAGTAAGCGGGATATATTTGCCAACGTCCTGACTTTC.

The chain recombines TRBV4-1 with TRBJ2-7; 7 bases fit TRBD1. From germline, CDR1 is MGHRA and CDR2 YSYEKL. Losses at the gene ends were 2 bases for V and 3 bases for J; bases not matched to a gene: 7. The CDR3 sequence is 15 residues long. CDR3 DNA sequence: TGCGCCAGCAGCCAACAGCCGGGACAGAACTACGAGCAGTACTTC. It specifies CASSQQPGQNYEQYF.

This chain links TRBV4-1 with TRBJ2-7; 7 nucleotides agree with TRBD2. The CDR3 covers 14 residues. Germline V gene data show CDR1 as MGHRA and CDR2 as YSYEKL. V trimming: 4 bases; J trimming: 5 bases; junction bases outside the gene matches: 8. CDR3 nucleotides: TGCGCCAGCAGCCTATGGACTAGAGGGAACGAGCAGTACTTC. This gives the protein CASSLWTRGNEQYF.

This chain links TRBV7-2 with TRBJ1-1, with no clear D. Between the trimmed V and J ends, which lost 5 bases and 5 bases, there was a span of 15 bases. CDR3 size: 14 residues. Germline V lookup: CDR1 SGHTA, CDR2 FQGNSA. The CDR3 sequence: CASSPPPRRTEAFF. The CDR3 bases are TGTGCCAGCAGCCCACCTCCAAGGAGGACTGAAGCTTTCTTT.

The chain recombines TRBV19 with TRBJ2-1; tentative D call: TRBD1 (5 bases). Trimming removed 1 base from V and 8 bases from J, with 9 bases in between. Germline-derived CDR1 and CDR2 are LNHDA and SQIVND (reference sequence). The CDR3 runs to 13 residues. DNA for the CDR3: TGTGCCAGTAGTATAGTGGGCAGGGATGAGCAGTTCTTC. This encodes CASSIVGRDEQFF.

In its sample, this clone was seen once. The chain has TRBV27 and TRBJ2-7, with D possibly TRBD1 on 6 matching bases. This CDR3 is built from 14 residues. Looked up from germline, CDR1 is MNHEY and CDR2 is SMNVEV (reference sequence). V was clipped by 3 bases and J by 0 bases, with 9 bases between them. CDR3 coding DNA: TGTGCCAGCAGTTTTGACAGGTTCTCCTACGAGCAGTACTTC. Amino acids: CASSFDRFSYEQYF.

As concerns this clone: The same CDR3 can be traced to other DNA sequences in this sample. The chain carries TRBV6-6 and TRBJ2-7; D not certain. In germline, CDR1 is MNHNY, CDR2 SVGAGI (reference sequence). The CDR3 is made up of 12 amino acids. Trimming took 2 bases from V and 4 from J, leaving 6 bases between them. CDR3: CASSYGRYEQYF. The CDR3 DNA sequence: TGTGCCAGCAGTTACGGCAGGTACGAGCAGTACTTC.

V and J are TRBV19 and TRBJ2-2, with 7 positions matching TRBD1. The length of the CDR3 is 16 residues. V lost 3 bases and J lost 0; bases outside the gene matches: 4. Per the germline V gene, CDR1 is LNHDA and CDR2 is SQIVND (reference sequence). The chain's CDR3 is CASSILGQPNTGELFF. The CDR3 nucleotides read TGTGCCAGTAGTATTCTGGGACAGCCGAACACCGGGGAGCTGTTTTTT.

Only a few counts were recorded for this clone. The V and J genes are TRBV6-5 and TRBJ2-1; D possibly corresponds to TRBD2 (6 bases). The V end was cut by 10 bases, the J end by 3 bases, with 10 bases between. Germline loops: CDR1 MNHEY, CDR2 SVGAGI. The CDR3 contains 12 residues. As DNA, the CDR3 is TGTGCCACTGATAGCGGCTACAATGAGCAGTTCTTC. Its translation: CATDSGYNEQFF.

In regard to this clone: The same CDR3 arises from other DNA sequences in this sample as well. CDR3 sequence reads: CASSVGRGTEAFF. The CDR3 nucleotides are TGTGCCAGCAGCGTAGGGAGGGGTACTGAAGCTTTCTTT. V is TRBV9 and J is TRBJ1-1; tentatively, D is TRBD1 (5 bases). Trimming left V 0 bases short and J 5 bases short, with 8 bases between. CDR3 length: 13 amino acids. Germline values: CDR1 SGDLS, CDR2 YYNGEE.

CDR3 residues: CAWSFRGTGELFF. In DNA, the CDR3 is TGTGCCTGGAGTTTCAGAGGGACCGGGGAGCTGTTTTTT. The chain combines TRBV30 with TRBJ2-2; possibly TRBD2 for D (5 bases). Germline values: CDR1 GTSNPN, CDR2 SVGIG (reference sequence). The CDR3 loop spans 13 amino acids. Trimming took 2 bases from V and 5 from J, leaving 9 bases between them.

V and J are TRBV9 and TRBJ2-1; D gene ambiguous. The CDR3 extends over 14 amino acids. Germline V gene sequence: CDR1 SGDLS, CDR2 YYNGEE. The V end was cut by 3 bases, the J end by 3 bases, with 10 bases between. DNA of the CDR3: TGTGCCAGCAGCGCCGACGGTATCTACAATGAGCAGTTCTTC. Translation gives CASSADGIYNEQFF. The variable domain in full, with the rest retrieved from reference TRBV9 and TRBJ2-1, is DSGVTQTPKHLITATGQRVTLRCSPRSGDLSVYWYQQSLDQGLQFLIQYYNGEERAKGNILERFSAQQFPDLHSELNLSSLELGDSALYFCASSADGIYNEQFFGPGTRLTVL.

The chain joins TRBV2 to TRBJ2-3; 9 nucleotides match TRBD1. The CDR3 loop spans 15 amino acids. Germline lookup yields CDR1 SNHLY and CDR2 FYNNEI. V shed 6 bases, J shed 4 bases, and the junction held 8 bases outside the gene matches. The CDR3 bases are TGTGCCAGCAGACGGACAGGGGTAAGGGCAGATACGCAGTATTTT. Its protein product is CASRRTGVRADTQYF.